One sample yielded the 26 T cell receptor beta chains listed below, sequenced in a study of T cells expressing NK-cell markers. From the 5' RACE reads, TCRdb lists one entry per CDR3 protein and no DNA. This sample's clone table lists some 300,000 distinct CDR3 sequences. The sample comprised blood T cells: a sorted CD56 or NKG2C T cell subset, CD4+ or CD8+ T cells, or bulk PBMC T cells (not recorded which). The receptors were gathered from a man aged 18 to 30 in good health.

The rearrangement links TRBV6-5 to TRBJ1-2. From germline, CDR1 is MNHEY and CDR2 SVGAGI. This CDR3 has 15 amino acids. CDR3 loop: CASSYSTGVNYGYTF.

The chain is built from TRBV29-1 and TRBJ2-1; TCRdb's D gene call, TRBD1, goes unchecked for lack of DNA. The CDR3 spans 14 residues. The germline V gene encodes CDR1 SQVTM and CDR2 ANQGSEA. Here the CDR3 reads CSVLGQGFYNEQFF.

This chain uses TRBV12-3 or TRBV12-4 with TRBJ1-3. This CDR3 has 13 residues. This chain's CDR3 is CATSKIRGNTIYF.

The J gene is TRBJ2-1, the V gene TRBV4-2; with no DNA, the TCRdb D assignment of TRBD1 cannot be verified. This CDR3 comprises 15 residues. Germline values: CDR1 LGHNA, CDR2 YNFKEQ. This chain's CDR3 is CASSQNRDPLNEQFF.

The J gene is TRBJ1-3, the V gene TRBV3-1; absent DNA, TCRdb's TRBD1 call cannot be checked. The CDR3 consists of 12 residues. CDR1 LGHDT and CDR2 YNNKEL come from the germline V gene (reference sequence). CDR3 residues: CASAGPRNTIYF.

The chain is built from TRBV10-2 and TRBJ2-3; TCRdb gives TRBD2 as the D gene, but with no DNA this cannot be confirmed. This CDR3 has 17 residues. Germline assignment: CDR1 WSHSY and CDR2 SAAADI. CDR3 in amino acids: CASSESISGSLADTQYF.

CDR3: CASEAGTSGRANNEQFF. V and J are TRBV7-9 and TRBJ2-1; the D call of TRBD2 rests on TCRdb alone, since no DNA is present to check it. The CDR3 runs 17 residues. Germline V gene data show CDR1 as SEHNR and CDR2 as FQNEAQ (reference sequence).

This rearrangement joins TRBV6-5 to TRBJ1-1. The V gene's germline CDR1 is MNHEY and CDR2 SVGAGI. The CDR3 totals 17 residues. This CDR3 is CASGYSKFGETNTEAFF.

CDR3 loop: CSAWGQAKQFF. The J gene is TRBJ2-1, the V gene TRBV29-1; TCRdb outputs TRBD1, but without DNA this stays unchecked. CDR3 length: 11 amino acids. Germline V gives CDR1 SQVTM, CDR2 ANQGSEA.

Here the CDR3 reads CASSDHDAPNTGELFF. V usage is TRBV12-3 or TRBV12-4 and J usage is TRBJ2-2; TCRdb's assignment of TRBD1 cannot be checked, as there is no DNA. This CDR3 spans 16 amino acids.

The J gene is TRBJ2-1, the V gene TRBV11-1; there is no DNA to check the TCRdb D call of TRBD2. The V gene's germline CDR1 is SGHAT and CDR2 FQDESV (reference sequence). This CDR3 region has 16 residues. The CDR3 loop is CASSSTGRAGNNEQFF.

The chain links TRBV5-1 to TRBJ2-2; there is no DNA to check the TCRdb D call of TRBD2. The CDR3 runs 19 residues. Per germline, CDR1 SGHRS and CDR2 YFSETQ. The CDR3 sequence is CASSLGHRLAGEGTGELFF. The full variable domain, its missing parts supplied by reference TRBV5-1 and TRBJ2-2, is KAGVTQTPRYLIKTRGQQVTLSCSPISGHRSVSWYQQTPGQGLQFLFEYFSETQRNKGNFPGRFSGRQFSNSRSEMNVSTLELGDSALYLCASSLGHRLAGEGTGELFFGEGSRLTVL.

The V gene is TRBV7-8, the J gene TRBJ2-2. The CDR3 consists of 15 residues. Germline lookup yields CDR1 SGHVS and CDR2 FQNEAQ. The CDR3 sequence: CASSLNLQPTGELFF.

The V gene is TRBV20-1, the J gene TRBJ1-2; the TRBD1 assignment by TCRdb is unverifiable without DNA. The CDR3 contains 14 residues. Germline V gene data show CDR1 as DFQATT and CDR2 as SNEGSKA (reference sequence). The CDR3 is CSASPGTGERGYTF.

The chain uses TRBV7-3 and TRBJ2-2; TCRdb indicates TRBD1, and absent DNA this call remains unverified. The CDR3 runs to 17 residues. The V gene's germline CDR1 is SGHTA and CDR2 FQGTGA. Here the CDR3 reads CASSSTLGTVNTGELFF.

The CDR3 reads CANGDRASGNTIYF. V gene TRBV12-3 or TRBV12-4 combines with J gene TRBJ1-3; the TRBD1 assignment by TCRdb is unverifiable without DNA. CDR3 length: 14 residues.

V is TRBV6-2 or TRBV6-3 and J is TRBJ2-3. This CDR3 region has 13 residues. Germline CDR1 MNHEY, CDR2 SVGEGT. The CDR3 sequence is CASSYFGGDTQYF.

The chain recombines TRBV5-5 with TRBJ2-3; the TCRdb call, TRBD1, lacks DNA for checking. The CDR3 spans 15 residues. Per the germline V gene, CDR1 is SGHKS and CDR2 is YYEKEE (reference sequence). This chain's CDR3 is CASSLRDRGADTQYF.

This rearrangement joins TRBV29-1 to TRBJ2-3; TCRdb outputs TRBD1, but without DNA this stays unchecked. Germline loops: CDR1 SQVTM, CDR2 ANQGSEA. This CDR3 contains 14 residues. CDR3 in amino acids: CSVSDRGTQDTQYF.

The chain links TRBV7-7 to TRBJ2-7; TCRdb lists TRBD2, though no DNA is available to test this call. The CDR3 consists of 15 residues. Per germline, CDR1 SSHAT and CDR2 FNYEAQ (reference sequence). This CDR3 reads CASSLGLTSSDEQYF. The complete variable domain, with remaining parts taken from reference TRBV7-7 and TRBJ2-7, reads GAGVSQSPRYKVTKRGQDVTLRCDPISSHATLYWYQQALGQGPEFLTYFNYEAQPDKSGLPSDRFSAERPEGSISTLTIQRTEQRDSAMYRCASSLGLTSSDEQYFGPGTRLTVT.

V gene TRBV20-1 combines with J gene TRBJ2-1; TCRdb outputs TRBD1, but without DNA this stays unchecked. Per the germline V gene, CDR1 is DFQATT and CDR2 is SNEGSKA (reference sequence). CDR3 length: 15 amino acids. The CDR3 sequence: CSVMEGATVYNEQFF.

V is TRBV12-3 or TRBV12-4 and J is TRBJ2-5. The CDR3 runs to 14 residues. The CDR3: CASKIRGVAETQYF.

The chain uses TRBV29-1 and TRBJ2-3; with no DNA, the TCRdb D assignment of TRBD2 cannot be verified. Germline V gene lookup returns CDR1 SQVTM and CDR2 ANQGSEA. The CDR3 loop spans 17 amino acids. CDR3 sequence reads: CSVDKLAGVPSTDTQYF.

The chain is built from TRBV12-3 or TRBV12-4 and TRBJ2-1; with no DNA, the TCRdb D assignment of TRBD1 cannot be verified. The CDR3 has 13 amino acids. This CDR3 is CASSLGSPVEQFF.

CDR3 amino acids: CSARGGQTYNEQFF. The chain has TRBV20-1 and TRBJ2-1; TCRdb's assignment of TRBD1 cannot be checked, as there is no DNA. The CDR3 is made up of 14 amino acids. CDR1 is DFQATT and CDR2 is SNEGSKA in the germline V gene (reference sequence).

The chain carries TRBV5-1 and TRBJ1-1; TCRdb's D call of TRBD1 is untestable without DNA. This CDR3 contains 14 residues. Germline values: CDR1 SGHRS, CDR2 YFSETQ. The CDR3 sequence is CASSPTLSGSEAFF.